This note documents a single TCR beta chain sequence. Its antigen is as yet unknown. TCRdb processed the 5' RACE reads anew with MiXCR; each CDR3 protein has one entry. The table records around 340,000 distinct CDR3 sequences, approximately 20% of them present only once. These data come from a study of CD8 T cells in ankylosing spondylitis. Whole-study results and caveats: Apparently characteristic of ankylosing spondylitis blood was a TCR beta motif (fewer than 10 highly homologous variants). Disease-associated clonotypes exhibited CD8+ identity and were relatively infrequent in peripheral blood.

The specimen was blood, either unsorted or a sorted T cell fraction (not recorded which). This clonotype originated in a male donor with ankylosing spondylitis or in good health (not recorded which).

In nucleotides, the CDR3 is TGCGCCAGCAGCCAAGTACAGGGGGCGCAGGACACTGAAGCTTTCTTT. This codes for CASSQVQGAQDTEAFF. The chain recombines TRBV4-1 with TRBJ1-1; TRBD1 aligns across 9 bases. Germline-derived CDR1 and CDR2 are MGHRA and YSYEKL. Losses at the gene ends were 1 base for V and 3 bases for J; bases not matched to a gene: 6. This CDR3 is 16 amino acids long.